One T cell receptor (beta chain) is described in this entry. This clonotype has only one observation. Its antigen target is currently unknown. Lacking the conserved final phenylalanine or tryptophan, this CDR3 likely reflects a read error. Lymph node samples were obtained from the axillary draining lymph nodes of breast cancer patients. This specimen comes from a study of breast tumors, draining lymph nodes, adjacent tissues (dated by TCRdb to the mid-2010s). With regard to the full study: The study compared TCR beta repertoires across tumor, adjacent nontumor tissue and axillary lymph nodes from breast cancer patients. In human breast cancer, the study set out to assess how tumor, surrounding tissue and draining lymph node repertoires relate to one another and whether T cells might be exchanged between them.

Including both end residues, the CDR3 is 11 amino acids long. The read is trimmed to its CDR3 DNA, 33 bases read in frame from base 1. CDR1 and CDR2 are drawn from the germline V gene: SGHRS, YFSETQ. The V and J ends are trimmed by 2 bases and 4 bases, leaving 3 bases between them. TCRdb records Illumina HiSeq 2000 as the sequencer. Multiplex PCR amplification was used to build the TCR beta chain libraries. The amplified TCR beta chain products were analyzed by high-throughput sequencing. TCRdb's own reprocessing of the public reads used fastp at Q25 and MiXCR and kept productive beta chains. Every entry covers one CDR3 protein and lists the most common genes and DNA from its rows. Counted in this sample were about 270,000 distinct CDR3 sequences; about 33% of them appeared once. The ten most abundant clones make up more than 1% of the sample. General conclusions and limits of the study: Tumor and nontumor tissue repertoires were found to be significantly more similar in luminal-like than in basal-like breast cancer. A scenario in which most tumor T cells derive from the lymph node and then expand within tumor tissue was judged to be consistent with the data. Tumor T-cell repertoires showed less diversity than lymph node repertoires and more diversity than nontumor tissue repertoires, and tumor T-cell repertoires showed preferential V and J gene usage. Rather than being directly demonstrated, the conclusion that tumor T cells originate in lymph nodes was presented as consistent with a hypothesis.

The TCR was taken from a female donor with breast cancer. Some clones in this sample may be carry-over from other donors' samples. Recombination connected TRBV5-1 to TRBJ2-5, with no D gene named confidently. Sequenced material: axillary lymph node tissue. The CDR3 loop reads CASSLRETQYL. In nucleotide form, the sequence is TGCGCCAGCAGCTTAAGAGAGACCCAGTACCTC.